The 28 T cell receptor beta chains reported below all come from one sample, sequenced in a study of shared clonotypes between healthy human individuals. Generated by immunoSEQ multiplex PCR, the TCRdb table keeps only in-frame clones and is missing some. The sample lists about 1 million clones, around 75% occurring once. The sequenced material came from memory CD4+ T cells sorted from blood. Stated subset: CD45RA-negative fraction. All receptors derive from a man aged 18 to 35 in good health.

CDR3 bases: TGTGCCAGCAAGTTCTCAGGGAATGAAAAACTGTTTTTT. Translating it yields CASKFSGNEKLFF. The J gene is TRBJ1-4, the V gene TRBV28; D may be TRBD1 (5 bases). The germline gives CDR1 MDHEN, CDR2 SYDVKM. V lost 7 bases, J lost 5 bases, and 11 bases lay in between. The length of the CDR3 is 13 residues.

This clone was counted ten times or more. The V and J genes are TRBV27 and TRBJ1-5; 9 bases are a match to TRBD1. The CDR3 is 19 residues long. The trim removed 6 bases at V and 2 bases at J, leaving 17 bases unmatched. CDR1 MNHEY and CDR2 SMNVEV come from the germline V gene (reference sequence). The CDR3 DNA reads TGTGCCAGCAGCCGCCGGGGACAGGGACCGTCGGAGGGCAATCAGCCCCAGCATTTT. It is translated as CASSRRGQGPSEGNQPQHF.

The chain employs TRBV7-2 and TRBJ2-7, with 8 bases that match TRBD2. The length of the CDR3 is 15 residues. The ends lost 1 base at V and 6 bases at J; junction bases unmatched: 8. Per the germline V gene, CDR1 is SGHTA and CDR2 is FQGNSA. The CDR3 DNA follows: TGTGCCAGCAGCTTAGATGGCGCGGGAGGCCGCGAGCAGTACTTC. It specifies CASSLDGAGGREQYF.

This sequence joins TRBV6-1 and TRBJ2-3, with a possible D match to TRBD2 (7 bases). V lost 3 bases and J 1 base, leaving 8 bases between the germline ends. This CDR3 is built from 14 residues. Germline loops: CDR1 MNHNS, CDR2 SASEGT. The chain's CDR3 is CASSERGRTDTQYF. CDR3 DNA: TGTGCCAGCAGTGAGCGGGGGCGCACAGATACGCAGTATTTT.

The V gene is TRBV5-1, the J gene TRBJ2-7, with 8 bases matching TRBD2. This CDR3 is 14 amino acids long. Germline CDR1 reads SGHRS; CDR2 reads YFSETQ. Trimming at V came to 4 bases and at J to 0 bases, leaving 3 bases not matched to a gene. DNA of the CDR3: TGCGCCAGCAGCAATAGCGGGGACTCCTACGAGCAGTACTTC. It encodes CASSNSGDSYEQYF.

The V call is TRBV4-1, the J call TRBJ1-2, with D uncertain. Trimming took off 1 base at V and 4 bases at J, with 7 bases between the two ends. Germline-derived CDR1 and CDR2 are MGHRA and YSYEKL. The CDR3 runs to 13 residues. The CDR3 loop reads CASSQVPSYGYTF. In nucleotides, the CDR3 is TGCGCCAGCAGCCAAGTACCAAGCTATGGCTACACCTTC.

This clone was recorded many times. The chain uses TRBV10-1 and TRBJ1-1, with D possibly matching TRBD1 (5 bases). Germline V CDR1 and CDR2: WNHNN, SYGVQD (reference sequence). The CDR3 has 13 amino acids. Trimming pared 3 bases from V and 10 bases from J, leaving 15 bases between. The CDR3 region is CASSEMGERRAFF. The DNA for the CDR3 is TGCGCCAGCAGTGAAATGGGGGAGAGGAGAGCTTTCTTT.

This sequence joins TRBV7-6 and TRBJ2-1; 11 nucleotides agree with TRBD2. Germline loops: CDR1 SGHVS, CDR2 FNYEAQ. This CDR3 contains 15 residues. V trimming: 0 bases; J trimming: 9 bases; junction bases outside the gene matches: 4. This CDR3 reads CASSLATSGSREQFF. CDR3 nucleotide sequence: TGTGCCAGCAGCTTAGCAACTAGCGGGAGTCGTGAGCAGTTCTTC.

In this sample, this clone turned up once. The chain joins TRBV29-1 to TRBJ2-7, with 9 bases fitting TRBD1. Germline CDR1 is SQVTM and CDR2 is ANQGSEA. With 6 bases clipped from V and 7 bases from J, the junction kept 10 bases outside the gene matches. The CDR3 is made up of 13 amino acids. The CDR3 bases are TGCAGCGTGAGGGGACAGGGTCGTCGGGAGCAGTACTTC. Translation: CSVRGQGRREQYF.

The chain links TRBV6-1 to TRBJ2-7, with 10 bases fitting TRBD1. The CDR3 is 15 residues long. The V segment lost 7 bases and the J segment 6 bases; nucleotides outside the gene matches: 12. Germline CDR1 reads MNHNS; CDR2 reads SASEGT. The CDR3 region is CASTEGGTGVGEQYF. The CDR3 coding sequence is TGTGCCAGCACCGAAGGGGGGACAGGGGTAGGCGAGCAGTACTTC.

This chain's CDR3 is CSVAVGLGEQFF. The CDR3 region has the DNA TGCAGCGTTGCGGTGGGGCTTGGTGAGCAGTTCTTC. The gene calls are TRBV29-1 and TRBJ2-1; weak D call: TRBD1 (5 bases). Trimming removed 4 bases at V and 9 bases at J, with 13 bases between. Germline values: CDR1 SQVTM, CDR2 ANQGSEA. This CDR3 comprises 12 residues.

The chain recombines TRBV4-3 with TRBJ1-2; 10 bases are a match to TRBD1. Trimming cost V 1 base and J 8 bases; bases outside gene matches: 4. The CDR3 has 14 amino acids. Germline V gene sequence: CDR1 LGHNA, CDR2 YSLEER. DNA for the CDR3: TGCGCCAGCAGCCAAGGACAGGGGGCGTACGGCTACACCTTC. Protein: CASSQGQGAYGYTF.

This clone showed up many times. This chain uses TRBV19 with TRBJ2-7, with D unclear. Germline CDR1 is LNHDA and CDR2 is SQIVND (reference sequence). CDR3 size: 12 residues. V was trimmed by 5 bases and J by 9 bases, leaving 14 bases between them. CDR3 loop: CASSPNLVVQYF. The DNA of the CDR3 is TGTGCCAGTAGTCCAAACCTCGTGGTGCAGTACTTC.

A word on this clone: Within the sample, other DNA sequences also encode this same CDR3. The rearrangement uses TRBV7-2 and TRBJ2-7; the D gene is possibly TRBD2 (5 bases). This CDR3 is built from 12 residues. The V end lost 3 bases, the J end lost 4 bases, and 7 bases lay between the germline ends. CDR1 and CDR2 (germline): SGHTA, FQGNSA. The CDR3 DNA sequence: TGTGCCAGCAGCTTTTCGGGATACGAGCAGTACTTC. This translates into CASSFSGYEQYF.

The rearrangement joins TRBV29-1 to TRBJ2-5; TRBD1 matches 7 bases. Losses at the gene ends were 4 bases for V and 5 bases for J; bases not matched to a gene: 4. The CDR3 sequence is 12 residues long. Germline CDR1 SQVTM, CDR2 ANQGSEA. The CDR3 DNA reads TGCAGCGTTGGACAGGGAATGGAGACCCAGTACTTC. This translates into CSVGQGMETQYF.

The chain links TRBV5-1 to TRBJ2-1; D gene ambiguous. Germline V gives CDR1 SGHRS, CDR2 YFSETQ. The V and J ends lost 0 bases and 8 bases respectively, with 9 bases between them. The CDR3 length is 13 residues. The CDR3 loop is CASSLDPKYEQFF. Here the CDR3 DNA reads TGCGCCAGCAGCTTGGACCCCAAATATGAGCAGTTCTTC.

The chain couples TRBV7-8 to TRBJ2-1, with 11 bases matching TRBD2. The J segment lost 4 bases and the V segment lost 1 base, leaving 6 bases of the junction unmatched. CDR3 length: 17 amino acids. Germline CDR1 reads SGHVS; CDR2 reads FQNEAQ. The CDR3 DNA follows: TGTGCCAGCAGCTTAGGGACAGGGACTAGCGGATACAATGAGCAGTTCTTC. The encoded protein is CASSLGTGTSGYNEQFF.

As concerns this clone: This sample includes further DNA sequences coding for the same CDR3. V is TRBV7-2 and J is TRBJ2-1; 9 bases are a match to TRBD1. The CDR3 sequence is 14 residues long. V lost 3 bases and J lost 5; bases outside the gene matches: 2. Germline CDR1 SGHTA, CDR2 FQGNSA. CDR3 region: CASSFGTGNNEQFF. The CDR3 region has the DNA TGTGCCAGCAGCTTCGGGACAGGGAACAATGAGCAGTTCTTC.

This clone was recorded once. V gene TRBV5-6 combines with J gene TRBJ2-1, with D possibly being TRBD1 or TRBD2 (5 bases each). Per the germline V gene, CDR1 is SGHDT and CDR2 is YYEEEE. The CDR3 is 18 amino acids. V lost 1 base, J lost 1 base, and 18 bases lay in between. The CDR3 coding sequence is TGTGCCAGCAGCTTGCTCTTACAGGCGGGCCTTTCCTACAATGAGCAGTTCTTC. It yields the protein CASSLLLQAGLSYNEQFF.

The table lists this clone with a few counts. CDR3 loop: CARNSGGSHTGELFF. CDR3 nucleotides: TGCGCCAGGAACTCGGGGGGCTCTCACACCGGGGAGCTGTTTTTT. The J gene is TRBJ2-2, the V gene TRBV10-2; TRBD2 might be the D (7 bases). The germline gives CDR1 WSHSY, CDR2 SAAADI. This CDR3 is built from 15 residues. Trimming cost V 9 bases and J 3 bases, with 17 bases left between them.

The chain is built from TRBV7-6 and TRBJ1-1; the D gene is possibly TRBD1 (6 bases). CDR1 is SGHVS, CDR2 FNYEAQ, per germline. CDR3 size: 14 residues. V was shortened by 0 bases and J by 4 bases, with 9 bases between the two germline ends. The CDR3, as DNA: TGTGCCAGCAGCTTAGCCGGGACACCCACTGAAGCTTTCTTT. This gives the protein CASSLAGTPTEAFF.

The CDR3 spells CASSASRASRGYQPQHF. CDR3 in DNA: TGTGCCAGCAGTGCGAGCAGGGCGTCAAGGGGCTATCAGCCCCAGCATTTT. This chain uses TRBV6-1 with TRBJ1-5; perhaps TRBD1 as D (5 bases). V lost 4 bases to trimming and J lost 5 bases, with 21 bases between them. Germline CDR1 and CDR2: MNHNS and SASEGT. The CDR3 runs to 17 residues.

This chain joins TRBV19 and TRBJ2-5; 13 nucleotides line up with TRBD2. Per germline, CDR1 LNHDA and CDR2 SQIVND (reference sequence). Losses at the gene ends were 5 bases for V and 5 bases for J; bases not matched to a gene: 5. The CDR3 is made up of 15 amino acids. The CDR3 DNA is TGTGCCAGTAGTCTCGGGACTAGCGGGGCGGAGACCCAGTACTTC. Its protein product is CASSLGTSGAETQYF. The full variable domain, with the rest looked up from reference TRBV19 and TRBJ2-5, is DGGITQSPKYLFRKEGQNVTLSCEQNLNHDAMYWYRQDPGQGLRLIYYSQIVNDFQKGDIAEGYSVSREKKESFPLTVTSAQKNPTAFYLCASSLGTSGAETQYFGPGTRLLVL.

The J gene is TRBJ1-6, the V gene TRBV10-3; tentatively, D is TRBD1 (6 bases). In germline, CDR1 is ENHRY, CDR2 SYGVKD. The CDR3 has 14 amino acids. V was cut by 11 bases and J by 9 bases, with 20 bases left in between. The CDR3 DNA is TGTGCCTCCGAACAGGGCTTAGGGAGTTCACCCCTCCACTTT. Its protein product is CASEQGLGSSPLHF.

A remark on this clone: Possible read error: a much larger clone is one base away. This chain links TRBV7-2 with TRBJ1-1; TRBD1 matches at 7 bases. This CDR3 has 14 residues. V trimming: 5 bases; J trimming: 1 base; junction bases outside the gene matches: 4. The germline V gene encodes CDR1 SGHTA and CDR2 FQGNSA. For the CDR3, the DNA is TGTGCCAGCAGCCCCCGACAGGGGAACACTGAAGCTTTCTTT. Protein product: CASSPRQGNTEAFF.

The rearrangement joins TRBV4-1 to TRBJ2-2; D not certain. V was pared by 8 bases and J by 4 bases, with 11 bases between. This CDR3 region has 13 residues. Germline assignment: CDR1 MGHRA and CDR2 YSYEKL. CDR3 in amino acids: CASAPAATGELFF. DNA for the CDR3: TGCGCCAGCGCCCCGGCAGCCACCGGGGAGCTGTTTTTT.

The chain recombines TRBV9 with TRBJ1-1; 8 nucleotides line up with TRBD1. The CDR3 is 15 residues long. Per the germline V gene, CDR1 is SGDLS and CDR2 is YYNGEE. Trimming removed 0 bases from V and 1 base from J; junction bases left unmatched: 2. CDR3 DNA sequence: TGTGCCAGCAGCGTAGAGGACAGGGCGAACACTGAAGCTTTCTTT. It yields the protein CASSVEDRANTEAFF. The complete variable domain, with remaining parts taken from reference TRBV9 and TRBJ1-1, reads DSGVTQTPKHLITATGQRVTLRCSPRSGDLSVYWYQQSLDQGLQFLIQYYNGEERAKGNILERFSAQQFPDLHSELNLSSLELGDSALYFCASSVEDRANTEAFFGQGTRLTVV.

V is TRBV28 and J is TRBJ1-2; D perhaps matches TRBD1 (6 bases). V was cut by 6 bases and J by 7 bases, with 24 bases left in between. CDR1 and CDR2 (germline): MDHEN, SYDVKM. The CDR3 runs 16 residues. The CDR3 loop is CASSPRGRGSIGGYTF. In DNA form, the CDR3 reads TGTGCCAGCAGCCCCCGGGGGCGAGGCAGCATCGGTGGCTACACCTTC.